The following is a TCR beta chain sequence with its context. TCRdb's table, derived via immunoSEQ multiplex PCR, lists solely in-frame clones and lacks some. The sample has roughly 130,000 clones, less than 90% seen once. The CDR3 sequence is 14 residues long. Germline V CDR1 and CDR2: MNHEY, SVGAGI. V lost 6 bases and J lost 4; bases outside the gene matches: 1. The sample is drawn from a study of blood T cell repertoires in COVID-19. V gene TRBV6-5 combines with J gene TRBJ2-2; TRBD1 agrees at 11 bases. Sequencing was done on a sample of peripheral blood. This TCR derives from a human donor with COVID-19, enrolled during active disease. The donor label of this sample is uncertain. Written as DNA, the CDR3 is TGTGCCAGCAGGGGGACAGGGGGCACCGGGGAGCTGTTTTTT. It codes for CASRGTGGTGELFF.